This is a list of T cell receptor beta chains from one sample in a study of T cell responses to AZD1222 COVID-19 vaccine. Sequencing used immunoSEQ multiplex PCR; TCRdb keeps in-frame clones, though not all of them. The sample yields 95,000 to 150,000 clones, roughly nine tenths seen once. Sequences were derived from peripheral blood, sampled on day 0 of AZD1222 vaccination. Receptor source: an adult in good health. Both conserved end residues are part of each CDR3. The order of the fields is CDR3 protein, CDR3 DNA, clone size, V gene, J gene, D gene. D genes are given only for firm matches. Not all rows give a size; the values are once, few, many and, for expanded clones, a class.

cdr3_aa: CASSSGGAIAETQYF; cdr3_nt: TGCGCCAGCAGCTCCGGGGGGGCGATCGCGGAGACCCAGTACTTC; clone_size: -; v_call: TRBV5-1; j_call: TRBJ2-5; d_call: TRBD2
cdr3_aa: CASSSGVQGNTIYF; cdr3_nt: TGTGCCAGCAGCTCTGGGGTCCAGGGAAACACCATATATTTT; clone_size: -; v_call: TRBV7-3; j_call: TRBJ1-3; d_call: -
cdr3_aa: CASSVASSRGNEQFF; cdr3_nt: TGTGCCAGCAGCGTAGCCTCCTCGCGGGGCAATGAGCAGTTCTTC; clone_size: -; v_call: TRBV9; j_call: TRBJ2-1; d_call: -
cdr3_aa: CASSAVGNNYGYTF; cdr3_nt: TGTGCCAGCAGCGCCGTTGGGAACAACTATGGCTACACCTTC; clone_size: -; v_call: TRBV5-5; j_call: TRBJ1-2; d_call: -
cdr3_aa: CASSVTGGDYGYTF; cdr3_nt: TGTGCCAGTAGTGTAACAGGGGGCGACTATGGCTACACCTTC; clone_size: -; v_call: TRBV19; j_call: TRBJ1-2; d_call: TRBD1
cdr3_aa: CASSSTDRGPETQYF; cdr3_nt: TGTGCCAGTAGTTCGACGGACAGGGGGCCCGAGACCCAGTACTTC; clone_size: -; v_call: TRBV19; j_call: TRBJ2-5; d_call: TRBD1
cdr3_aa: CASSKGGTDQPQHF; cdr3_nt: TGTGCCAGCAGCAAAGGAGGGACCGATCAGCCCCAGCATTTT; clone_size: -; v_call: TRBV21-1; j_call: TRBJ1-5; d_call: -
cdr3_aa: CASSSRAWGNTIYF; cdr3_nt: TGTGCCAGCAGCTCCAGGGCCTGGGGAAACACCATATATTTT; clone_size: -; v_call: TRBV11-3; j_call: TRBJ1-3; d_call: -
cdr3_aa: CASSTSRQNNQPQHF; cdr3_nt: TGTGCCAGCTCCACGTCCCGACAGAACAATCAGCCCCAGCATTTT; clone_size: -; v_call: TRBV18; j_call: TRBJ1-5; d_call: -
cdr3_aa: CASSPGTGSNTEAFF; cdr3_nt: TGTGCCAGCAGCCCAGGGACAGGGTCGAACACTGAAGCTTTCTTT; clone_size: -; v_call: TRBV7-6; j_call: TRBJ1-1; d_call: TRBD1
cdr3_aa: CASSYSRTGGVNTEAFF; cdr3_nt: TGTGCCAGCAGTTACTCGAGAACCGGTGGGGTAAACACTGAAGCTTTCTTT; clone_size: -; v_call: TRBV6-2/TRBV6-3; j_call: TRBJ1-1; d_call: -
cdr3_aa: CASSLLYRSNIQYF; cdr3_nt: TGTGCCAGCAGCTTATTGTACCGGTCCAACATTCAGTACTTC; clone_size: -; v_call: TRBV11-2; j_call: TRBJ2-4; d_call: -
cdr3_aa: CASSLSGNVFEQFF; cdr3_nt: TGTGCCAGCAGCTTGAGTGGAAATGTTTTTGAGCAGTTCTTC; clone_size: -; v_call: TRBV7-9; j_call: TRBJ2-1; d_call: -
cdr3_aa: CASSPNRGPYEQYF; cdr3_nt: TGTGCCAGCAGCCCCAACAGGGGCCCCTACGAGCAGTACTTC; clone_size: -; v_call: TRBV2; j_call: TRBJ2-7; d_call: TRBD1
cdr3_aa: CASSISLGGDRIYGYTF; cdr3_nt: TGTGCCAGTAGTATTTCTTTGGGGGGGGACAGGATCTATGGCTACACCTTC; clone_size: -; v_call: TRBV19; j_call: TRBJ1-2; d_call: TRBD1
cdr3_aa: CASSPGGANVLTF; cdr3_nt: TGCGCCAGCAGCCCTGGCGGAGCCAACGTCCTGACTTTC; clone_size: once; v_call: TRBV5-1; j_call: TRBJ2-6; d_call: -
cdr3_aa: CAWSMVGSPLHF; cdr3_nt: TGTGCCTGGAGCATGGTTGGGTCACCCCTCCACTTT; clone_size: -; v_call: TRBV30; j_call: TRBJ1-6; d_call: -
cdr3_aa: CAWTPGGRHSPLHF; cdr3_nt: TGTGCCTGGACCCCGGGGGGCAGGCATTCACCCCTCCACTTT; clone_size: once; v_call: TRBV30; j_call: TRBJ1-6; d_call: -
cdr3_aa: CASTAVGVNQPQHF; cdr3_nt: TGTGCCAGCACGGCTGTTGGGGTTAATCAGCCCCAGCATTTT; clone_size: -; v_call: TRBV6-4; j_call: TRBJ1-5; d_call: -
cdr3_aa: CASSVGGGANTGELFF; cdr3_nt: TGTGCCAGCAGCGTAGGCGGGGGGGCAAACACCGGGGAGCTGTTTTTT; clone_size: -; v_call: TRBV9; j_call: TRBJ2-2; d_call: TRBD2
cdr3_aa: CAWSEGLGRVGSPLHF; cdr3_nt: TGTGCCTGGAGTGAGGGTCTTGGCAGGGTGGGGTCACCCCTCCACTTT; clone_size: -; v_call: TRBV30; j_call: TRBJ1-6; d_call: -
cdr3_aa: CASSLAFNTEAFF; cdr3_nt: TGTGCCAGCAGTTTAGCCTTTAACACTGAAGCTTTCTTT; clone_size: once; v_call: TRBV12-3/TRBV12-4; j_call: TRBJ1-1; d_call: -
cdr3_aa: CASSDSARTGPYGYTF; cdr3_nt: TGTGCCAGCAGTGATTCCGCTCGGACAGGGCCCTATGGCTACACCTTC; clone_size: -; v_call: TRBV25-1; j_call: TRBJ1-2; d_call: TRBD1
cdr3_aa: CASSQPRPAGGGETQYF; cdr3_nt: TGCGCCAGCAGCCAACCAAGACCCGCAGGGGGTGGGGAGACCCAGTACTTC; clone_size: once; v_call: TRBV4-3; j_call: TRBJ2-5; d_call: TRBD1
cdr3_aa: CAWRKTLGPQHF; cdr3_nt: TGTGCCTGGAGGAAGACCTTGGGGCCCCAGCATTTT; clone_size: few; v_call: TRBV30; j_call: TRBJ1-5; d_call: -
cdr3_aa: CASSPNGLPYEQYF; cdr3_nt: TGTGCCAGCTCACCGAACGGACTACCGTACGAGCAGTACTTC; clone_size: once; v_call: TRBV18; j_call: TRBJ2-7; d_call: -
cdr3_aa: CASMAAGGFTGELFF; cdr3_nt: TGTGCCAGCATGGCGGCGGGAGGGTTCACCGGGGAGCTGTTTTTT; clone_size: -; v_call: TRBV6-5; j_call: TRBJ2-2; d_call: TRBD2
cdr3_aa: CASSSGTSGITDTQYF; cdr3_nt: TGTGCCAGCAGCTCCGGGACTAGCGGCATCACAGATACGCAGTATTTT; clone_size: -; v_call: TRBV7-3; j_call: TRBJ2-3; d_call: TRBD2
cdr3_aa: CASSLNRADTQYF; cdr3_nt: TGTGCCAGCTCACTCAACAGGGCAGATACGCAGTATTTT; clone_size: -; v_call: TRBV18; j_call: TRBJ2-3; d_call: -
cdr3_aa: CASSLTANTEAFF; cdr3_nt: TGTGCCAGCAGCCTGACAGCGAACACTGAAGCTTTCTTT; clone_size: -; v_call: TRBV27; j_call: TRBJ1-1; d_call: -
cdr3_aa: CASSQQGFETEAFF; cdr3_nt: TGTGCCAGCAGCCAACAGGGCTTCGAGACTGAAGCTTTCTTT; clone_size: few; v_call: TRBV3-1/TRBV3-2; j_call: TRBJ1-1; d_call: -
cdr3_aa: CASSAGRSYGYTF; cdr3_nt: TGTGCCAGCAGTGCCGGGCGGAGCTATGGCTACACCTTC; clone_size: -; v_call: TRBV2; j_call: TRBJ1-2; d_call: -
cdr3_aa: CASSPGTGGADEQFF; cdr3_nt: TGTGCCAGCAGTCCCGGGACAGGGGGGGCAGATGAGCAGTTCTTC; clone_size: -; v_call: TRBV6-5; j_call: TRBJ2-1; d_call: TRBD1
cdr3_aa: CASTLTGNTEAFF; cdr3_nt: TGTGCCAGCACCCTGACAGGGAACACTGAAGCTTTCTTT; clone_size: -; v_call: TRBV28; j_call: TRBJ1-1; d_call: -
cdr3_aa: CAISGDPRGEKLFF; cdr3_nt: TGTGCCATCAGTGGGGACCCTAGAGGGGAAAAACTGTTTTTT; clone_size: few; v_call: TRBV10-3; j_call: TRBJ1-4; d_call: -
cdr3_aa: CASSLNQGVSSPLHF; cdr3_nt: TGTGCCAGCAGCTTAAATCAGGGAGTGAGTTCACCCCTCCACTTT; clone_size: -; v_call: TRBV7-2; j_call: TRBJ1-6; d_call: -
cdr3_aa: CASSGTGANQPQHF; cdr3_nt: TGTGCCAGTAGTGGGACAGGGGCCAATCAGCCCCAGCATTTT; clone_size: -; v_call: TRBV19; j_call: TRBJ1-5; d_call: TRBD1
cdr3_aa: CASSLPGPETQYF; cdr3_nt: TGTGCCAGCAGCTTACCGGGTCCGGAGACCCAGTACTTC; clone_size: -; v_call: TRBV7-9; j_call: TRBJ2-5; d_call: -
cdr3_aa: CATSRVGTVGSAFF; cdr3_nt: TGTGCCACCAGCAGAGTAGGCACCGTAGGGTCAGCTTTCTTT; clone_size: -; v_call: TRBV15; j_call: TRBJ1-1; d_call: -
cdr3_aa: CASSRAGGAYSNQPQHF; cdr3_nt: TGTGCCAGTAGCAGGGCGGGAGGCGCATATAGCAATCAGCCCCAGCATTTT; clone_size: -; v_call: TRBV19; j_call: TRBJ1-5; d_call: -
cdr3_aa: CASSLSGSNQPQHF; cdr3_nt: TGTGCCAGCAGTTTATCCGGAAGCAATCAGCCCCAGCATTTT; clone_size: -; v_call: TRBV27; j_call: TRBJ1-5; d_call: -